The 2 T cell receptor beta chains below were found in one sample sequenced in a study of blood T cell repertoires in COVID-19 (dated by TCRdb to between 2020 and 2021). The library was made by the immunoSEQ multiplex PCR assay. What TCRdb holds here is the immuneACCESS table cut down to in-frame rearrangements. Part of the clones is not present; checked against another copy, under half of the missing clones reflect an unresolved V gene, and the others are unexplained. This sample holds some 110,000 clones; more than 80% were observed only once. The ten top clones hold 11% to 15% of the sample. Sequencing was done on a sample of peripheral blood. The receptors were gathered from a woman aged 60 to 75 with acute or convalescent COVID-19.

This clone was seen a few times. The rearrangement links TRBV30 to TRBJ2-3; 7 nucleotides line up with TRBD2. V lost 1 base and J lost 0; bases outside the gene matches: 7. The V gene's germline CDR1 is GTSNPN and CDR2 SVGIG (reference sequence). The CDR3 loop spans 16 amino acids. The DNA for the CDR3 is TGTGCCTGGAGTGCCTCCCCGACTAGCAGCACAGATACGCAGTATTTT. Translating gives CAWSASPTSSTDTQYF.

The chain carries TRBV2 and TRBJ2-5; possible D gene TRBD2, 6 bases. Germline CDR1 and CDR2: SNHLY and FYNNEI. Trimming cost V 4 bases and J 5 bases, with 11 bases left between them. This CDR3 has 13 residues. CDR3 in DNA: TGTGCCAGCAGTGGGGAGGTCCGGGAGACCCAGTACTTC. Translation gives CASSGEVRETQYF. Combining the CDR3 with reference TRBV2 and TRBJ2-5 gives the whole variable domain EPEVTQTPSHQVTQMGQEVILRCVPISNHLYFYWYRQILGQKVEFLVSFYNNEISEKSEIFDDQFSVERPDGSNFTLKIRSTKLEDSAMYFCASSGEVRETQYFGPGTRLLVL.